One and the same sample provided the 17 T cell receptor beta chains below, sequenced in a study of blood T cell repertoires in COVID-19. The method was immunoSEQ multiplex PCR; TCRdb's version includes in-frame clones alone and lacks a portion of them. The table lists 250,000 to 400,000 clones, 75% to 90% of them singletons, with less than 3.5% in the top ten. The specimen was peripheral blood. All receptors derive from a woman aged 25 to 39 with COVID-19, enrolled during active disease.

V and J are TRBV5-1 and TRBJ1-1, with 7 bases lining up with TRBD1. V gave up 5 bases and J gave up 1 base; unmatched junction bases: 5. The CDR3 consists of 14 residues. Germline V gene sequence: CDR1 SGHRS, CDR2 YFSETQ. The CDR3 sequence: CASRPRDRNTEAFF. The DNA of the CDR3 is TGCGCCAGCAGACCGCGGGACAGGAACACTGAAGCTTTCTTT.

J is TRBJ2-5 and V is TRBV18; no reliable D call. The V gene lost 6 bases and the J gene lost 5 bases, with 10 bases spanning the gap. CDR1 and CDR2 from the germline V gene are KGHSH and LQKENI. The CDR3 is 12 amino acids. The DNA for the CDR3 is TGTGCCAGCTCCCCGATAGCCGAGACCCAGTACTTC. It codes for CASSPIAETQYF.

The chain employs TRBV5-8 and TRBJ1-1; 10 bases are a match to TRBD1. Germline CDR1 SGHTS, CDR2 YDEGEE. Germline trimming cut 2 bases from V and 5 bases from J; bases unmatched to any gene: 9. This CDR3 comprises 16 residues. Written as DNA, the CDR3 is TGTGCCAGCAGCTTCTTCCGGGACAGGGGAGGGACTGAAGCTTTCTTT. Protein product: CASSFFRDRGGTEAFF.

The chain carries TRBV28 and TRBJ2-1; the D gene is possibly TRBD1 (6 bases). Germline CDR1 reads MDHEN; CDR2 reads SYDVKM. The CDR3 length is 15 residues. The ends were cut back, 5 bases at V and 1 base at J, with 12 bases in the middle. The CDR3 nucleotides are TGTGCCAGCAGTGTCATAGGACAGTCCTACAATGAGCAGTTCTTC. The encoded protein is CASSVIGQSYNEQFF. Full variable domain (rest looked up from reference TRBV28 and TRBJ2-1): DVKVTQSSRYLVKRTGEKVFLECVQDMDHENMFWYRQDPGLGLRLIYFSYDVKMKEKGDIPEGYSVSREKKERFSLILESASTNQTSMYLCASSVIGQSYNEQFFGPGTRLTVL.

The V and J genes are TRBV5-1 and TRBJ1-1; D gene ambiguous. Germline lookup yields CDR1 SGHRS and CDR2 YFSETQ. The CDR3 loop spans 14 amino acids. V was pared by 0 bases and J by 2 bases, with 8 bases between. DNA of the CDR3: TGCGCCAGCAGCTTGGCCCGCTATAACACTGAAGCTTTCTTT. This gives the protein CASSLARYNTEAFF.

This sequence joins TRBV7-9 and TRBJ2-3; TRBD2 matches 12 bases. The V and J ends lost 5 bases and 4 bases, in that order; junction bases with no gene match: 7. The length of the CDR3 is 16 residues. Germline V gene sequence: CDR1 SEHNR, CDR2 FQNEAQ (reference sequence). CDR3 region: CASSPGLAGSSDTQYF. CDR3 in DNA: TGTGCCAGCAGCCCCGGACTAGCGGGATCATCAGATACGCAGTATTTT.

This clone was recorded only once. This chain links TRBV24-1 with TRBJ2-2, with 10 bases matching TRBD1. The germline V gene encodes CDR1 KGHDR and CDR2 SFDVKD. The V segment lost 5 bases and the J segment 5 bases; nucleotides outside the gene matches: 10. The CDR3 has 17 amino acids. Written as DNA, the CDR3 is TGTGCCACCAGTGTTCTAGCCGGGACAGGGGAAACCGGGGAGCTGTTTTTT. Protein product: CATSVLAGTGETGELFF.

The J gene is TRBJ1-1, the V gene TRBV29-1; TRBD1 matches at 7 bases. The germline V gene encodes CDR1 SQVTM and CDR2 ANQGSEA. V shed 4 bases and J 5 bases; nucleotides not matched to a gene: 7. The CDR3 runs 13 residues. CDR3 in DNA: TGCAGCGTTGGACAGGGAAGAGCGACTGAAGCTTTCTTT. Its translation: CSVGQGRATEAFF. Supplemented by reference TRBV29-1 and TRBJ1-1, the full variable domain reads SAVISQKPSRDICQRGTSLTIQCQVDSQVTMMFWYRQQPGQSLTLIATANQGSEATYESGFVIDKFPISRPNLTFSTLTVSNMSPEDSSIYLCSVGQGRATEAFFGQGTRLTVV.

The J gene is TRBJ1-5, the V gene TRBV5-6, with TRBD1 matching 8 bases. CDR3 length: 15 amino acids. V dropped 1 base and J dropped 3; count of bases not matched to a gene: 3. The germline V gene has CDR1 SGHDT and CDR2 YYEEEE. The CDR3 DNA sequence: TGTGCCAGCAGCTTGAGGACAGGGTACAATCAGCCCCAGCATTTT. Residues: CASSLRTGYNQPQHF.

The chain combines TRBV19 with TRBJ1-5; D remains unclear. The CDR3 spans 16 residues. V was pared by 7 bases and J by 4 bases, with 20 bases between. CDR1 is LNHDA, CDR2 SQIVND, per germline (reference sequence). In nucleotides, the CDR3 is TGTGCCAGTAACAACTCCCCCACCCGAGGGAATCAGCCCCAGCATTTT. It is translated as CASNNSPTRGNQPQHF.

The rearrangement joins TRBV7-2 to TRBJ1-2, with 9 positions matching TRBD1. CDR3 length: 13 residues. V was pared by 1 base and J by 9 bases, with 3 bases of the junction left unmatched. Germline lookup yields CDR1 SGHTA and CDR2 FQGNSA. CDR3 region: CASSLEGQGRYTF. CDR3 nucleotides: TGTGCCAGCAGCTTAGAGGGACAGGGTCGCTACACCTTC.

Note on this clone: This specimen includes other DNA sequences encoding the same CDR3. The V and J genes are TRBV5-1 and TRBJ1-1; 8 bases line up with TRBD1. The CDR3 is 14 residues long. The V gene's germline CDR1 is SGHRS and CDR2 YFSETQ. V gave up 4 bases and J gave up 1 base; unmatched junction bases: 3. CDR3 sequence (DNA): TGCGCCAGCAGCGTACAGGGGGGGAACACTGAAGCTTTCTTT. Translated, it gives CASSVQGGNTEAFF.

The chain is built from TRBV14 and TRBJ2-2; weak D call: TRBD2 (6 bases). The germline V and J ends were trimmed by 1 base and 7 bases, with 13 bases remaining between them. Germline V gene sequence: CDR1 SGHDN, CDR2 FVKESK. The CDR3 contains 15 residues. The CDR3 loop is CASSQVYGGIGELFF. CDR3 DNA sequence: TGTGCCAGCAGCCAAGTCTATGGGGGGATCGGGGAGCTGTTTTTT.

J is TRBJ2-7 and V is TRBV11-2; 8 nucleotides line up with TRBD1. The CDR3 spans 15 residues. CDR1 and CDR2 (germline): SGHAT, FQNNGV. The J segment lost 5 bases and the V segment lost 5 bases, leaving 11 bases of the junction unmatched. The CDR3 bases are TGTGCCAGCAGCAGGATCCAGGGGGCTGTTAACGAGCAGTACTTC. It yields the protein CASSRIQGAVNEQYF. Supplemented by reference TRBV11-2 and TRBJ2-7, the full variable domain reads EAGVAQSPRYKIIEKRQSVAFWCNPISGHATLYWYQQILGQGPKLLIQFQNNGVVDDSQLPKDRFSAERLKGVDSTLKIQPAKLEDSAVYLCASSRIQGAVNEQYFGPGTRLTVT.

The chain couples TRBV24-1 to TRBJ2-1; TRBD2 matches 13 bases. The CDR3 is 15 residues long. Germline assignment: CDR1 KGHDR and CDR2 SFDVKD. Germline trimming cut 4 bases from V and 7 bases from J; bases unmatched to any gene: 3. CDR3 protein: CATSDPLAGGNEQFF. The CDR3 region has the DNA TGTGCCACCAGTGACCCACTAGCGGGAGGGAATGAGCAGTTCTTC.

The chain is built from TRBV18 and TRBJ2-1; a weak D match, TRBD2 (6 bases). Looked up from germline, CDR1 is KGHSH and CDR2 is LQKENI. The CDR3 covers 17 residues. Trimming cost V 0 bases and J 4 bases, with 16 bases left between them. The CDR3 reads CASSPPWGRGSYNEQFF. For the CDR3, the DNA is TGTGCCAGCTCACCACCTTGGGGCCGGGGGTCGTACAATGAGCAGTTCTTC.

This chain connects TRBV28 to TRBJ1-6; a weak D match, TRBD1 (5 bases). The length of the CDR3 is 12 residues. Trimming removed 4 bases at V and 8 bases at J, with 6 bases between. The germline V gene encodes CDR1 MDHEN and CDR2 SYDVKM. CDR3 protein: CASSSGDSPLHF. The CDR3 DNA reads TGTGCCAGCAGTTCGGGGGATTCACCCCTCCACTTT.